This is a list of T cell receptor beta chains from one sample in a study of Graves' ophthalmopathy and Graves' hyperthyroidism. In TCRdb, the multiplex PCR reads were re-called with MiXCR into one record per CDR3 protein. The repertoire includes hundreds of thousands of distinct CDR3 sequences, about a fifth of them detected once, and around 6.9% sits in the top ten. Sequencing was performed on peripheral blood. All receptors come from a woman aged 18-29 years with stable Graves' hyperthyroidism. Some clones in this sample may be carry-over from other donors' samples. Both conserved end residues are part of each CDR3. Fields, in order: CDR3 DNA, CDR3 protein, D gene, V gene, J gene, clone size. The D gene is left open where the match is weak. Clone size is not always given. Where it is, it says once, few, many or a class for expanded clones.

DNA: TGTGCCAGCAGTTACCACGACAGGCCCTATGGCTACACCTTC
CDR3: CASSYHDRPYGYTF
D: NA
V: TRBV6-5
J: TRBJ1-2
size: few

DNA: TGTGCCAGCAGTTACGGACCAAGCAATCAGCCCCAGCATTTT
CDR3: CASSYGPSNQPQHF
D: NA
V: TRBV27
J: TRBJ1-5
size: many

DNA: TGTGCCAGCAAACTGGACAGGCCGAACACTGAAGCTTTCTTT
CDR3: CASKLDRPNTEAFF
D: TRBD1
V: TRBV27
J: TRBJ1-1
size: many

DNA: TGCAGTGCTAGAGATGGCCAGCTCAGGACCTACGAGCAGTACTTC
CDR3: CSARDGQLRTYEQYF
D: NA
V: TRBV20-1
J: TRBJ2-7
size: NA

DNA: TGCAGTGCGGGGCAGGGGAGTAAGGATGGCTACACCTTC
CDR3: CSAGQGSKDGYTF
D: NA
V: TRBV20-1
J: TRBJ1-2
size: NA

DNA: TGTGCCAGCAGTTACTCGGGGAAGGGGGGTCCTGGCTACACCTTC
CDR3: CASSYSGKGGPGYTF
D: NA
V: TRBV6-5
J: TRBJ1-2
size: many

DNA: TGTGCCAGCAGGCGGACAGGGGTCGACGAGCAGTACTTC
CDR3: CASRRTGVDEQYF
D: TRBD1
V: TRBV12-3/TRBV12-4
J: TRBJ2-7
size: NA

DNA: TGTGCCAGTGCGGACGGCCCTGGGGCCAACGTCCTGACTTTC
CDR3: CASADGPGANVLTF
D: NA
V: TRBV19
J: TRBJ2-6
size: many

DNA: TGTGCCAGCAGTTTATACGGGGAGTCTGACAGGGACCAAGAGACCCAGTACTTC
CDR3: CASSLYGESDRDQETQYF
D: TRBD1
V: TRBV28
J: TRBJ2-5
size: NA

DNA: TGTGCCAGCAATCAGGGTTACGAGCAGTACTTC
CDR3: CASNQGYEQYF
D: NA
V: TRBV7-2
J: TRBJ2-7
size: many

DNA: TGTGCCAGTACCGACAGATATAATTCACCCCTCCACTTT
CDR3: CASTDRYNSPLHF
D: NA
V: TRBV19
J: TRBJ1-6
size: many

DNA: TGCAGTGCTAGAGGGGCTGGTATCACTGAAGCTTTCTTT
CDR3: CSARGAGITEAFF
D: NA
V: TRBV20-1
J: TRBJ1-1
size: many

DNA: TGCGCCAGCAGCTGGGCTGGAGATAACTATGGCTACACCTTC
CDR3: CASSWAGDNYGYTF
D: NA
V: TRBV5-1
J: TRBJ1-2
size: few

DNA: TGTGCCAGCAGTGAACAGGGGGTGGGGAGCAATCAGCCCCAGCATTTT
CDR3: CASSEQGVGSNQPQHF
D: TRBD1
V: TRBV6-1
J: TRBJ1-5
size: many

DNA: TGTGCCAGCAGCTTAGCGCCCCAGCCACAGGCGAATGGCTACACCTTC
CDR3: CASSLAPQPQANGYTF
D: NA
V: TRBV11-1
J: TRBJ1-2
size: many

DNA: TGTGCCAGTAGTGGCCTACCGGGTCAGCAGAACACTGAAGCTTTCTTT
CDR3: CASSGLPGQQNTEAFF
D: NA
V: TRBV19
J: TRBJ1-1
size: NA

DNA: TGTGCCAGCACCGTAAAGTGGCCCCACGAGCAGTACTTC
CDR3: CASTVKWPHEQYF
D: NA
V: TRBV12-3/TRBV12-4
J: TRBJ2-7
size: once

DNA: TGCGCCAGCAGCCAAGATCAGGTGTCAGAGACCCAGTACTTC
CDR3: CASSQDQVSETQYF
D: NA
V: TRBV4-1
J: TRBJ2-5
size: few

DNA: TGTGCCAACAGGGGGGTCAACACTGAAGCTTTCTTT
CDR3: CANRGVNTEAFF
D: TRBD1
V: TRBV2
J: TRBJ1-1
size: NA

DNA: TGTGCCAGCAGTGCGTCAGTTAATTCACCCCTCCACTTT
CDR3: CASSASVNSPLHF
D: NA
V: TRBV2
J: TRBJ1-6
size: many

DNA: TGTGCCAGCAGTGCACAAACAGGGGGCGTAGATACGCAGTATTTT
CDR3: CASSAQTGGVDTQYF
D: TRBD1
V: TRBV6-4
J: TRBJ2-3
size: NA

DNA: TGTGCCAGTAGTATAGTAGGGGGAAGGATGAACACTGAAGCTTTCTTT
CDR3: CASSIVGGRMNTEAFF
D: NA
V: TRBV19
J: TRBJ1-1
size: many

DNA: TGTGCCAGCAGGGGAGACGGAGAGGGCTACACCTTC
CDR3: CASRGDGEGYTF
D: NA
V: TRBV2
J: TRBJ1-2
size: many

DNA: TGTGCCAGCAGTACGGGAGACTACGTGCAGTACTTC
CDR3: CASSTGDYVQYF
D: NA
V: TRBV27
J: TRBJ2-7
size: few

DNA: TGCGCCAGCCGACCCCCCTCCGGGAGGACCTACGAGCAGTACTTC
CDR3: CASRPPSGRTYEQYF
D: TRBD2
V: TRBV5-1
J: TRBJ2-7
size: many

DNA: TGTGCCAGCAGTCGAAGGGACGGACCTAGCTCCTATAATTCACCCCTCCACTTT
CDR3: CASSRRDGPSSYNSPLHF
D: NA
V: TRBV6-2/TRBV6-3
J: TRBJ1-6
size: many

DNA: TGTGCCAGCAGCGTAGTTGGTCAATGGGGTTCACCCCTCCACTTT
CDR3: CASSVVGQWGSPLHF
D: NA
V: TRBV9
J: TRBJ1-6
size: NA

DNA: TGTGCCAGCAGCTTGGGGGACAACTACTATGGCTACACCTTC
CDR3: CASSLGDNYYGYTF
D: NA
V: TRBV7-9
J: TRBJ1-2
size: many

DNA: TGTGCCAGCAGTCCTTGGGGGGGGCGGAATTCACCCCTCCACTTT
CDR3: CASSPWGGRNSPLHF
D: NA
V: TRBV27
J: TRBJ1-6
size: many

DNA: TGTGCCAGCAGTTACTCGGAGGCGGACACTGAAGCTTTCTTT
CDR3: CASSYSEADTEAFF
D: NA
V: TRBV6-5
J: TRBJ1-1
size: many

DNA: TGTGCCAGCTCACCACCTTGGGGGGGAAGCACTGAAGCTTTCTTT
CDR3: CASSPPWGGSTEAFF
D: NA
V: TRBV18
J: TRBJ1-1
size: few

DNA: TGTGCCAGCAGCCCTGACAGGGGGCTCAACGAGCAGTACTTC
CDR3: CASSPDRGLNEQYF
D: TRBD1
V: TRBV7-3
J: TRBJ2-7
size: many

DNA: TGTGCCAGCAGCTCCGTAGCGTTTGGGTACGAGCAGTACTTC
CDR3: CASSSVAFGYEQYF
D: NA
V: TRBV7-2
J: TRBJ2-7
size: many

DNA: TGTGCCAGCACCTGGGACAGGAATAGCAATCAGCCCCAGCATTTT
CDR3: CASTWDRNSNQPQHF
D: TRBD1
V: TRBV12-3/TRBV12-4
J: TRBJ1-5
size: NA